The sequence of this TCR beta chain was determined in a study of OX40 agonist ivuxolimab in advanced cancers. Whole-study context: An agonistic anti-OX40 (CD134) antibody, ivuxolimab, was used to treat the patients. Participants, 82.7% male, averaged roughly 60 years of age, ranging from 23 to 79. Three patients had partial responses: one hepatocellular carcinoma, two cutaneous melanoma.

Notes on this clone: Its target is unknown.

There are 16 residues in the CDR3. Germline V gene data show CDR1 as LNHDA and CDR2 as SQIVND (reference sequence). Trimming pared 1 base from V and 2 bases from J, leaving 12 bases between. The assay was immunoSEQ multiplex PCR, and TCRdb's table has in-frame clones only and misses some. The top ten hold more than 2.5% of the sample, which has tens of thousands of clones, about 87% seen once. Overall study results and limits: Still undetermined is the antigen specificity of the expanded peripheral T cells.

The V gene is TRBV19, the J gene TRBJ1-3; possibly TRBD1 for D (6 bases). The sample in question was CD4+ or CD8+ T cells sorted from blood, obtained in a trial of the OX40 agonist ivuxolimab. The receptor's source is an adult with an advanced solid tumor such as melanoma, head and neck, liver or kidney cancer. CDR3 coding DNA: TGTGCCAGTAGTATAGTAGGGGGTCCCCCTGGAAACACCATATATTTT. Amino acids: CASSIVGGPPGNTIYF.